This note documents a single TCR beta chain sequence. This receptor's antigen is unknown. Base quality data are lacking; no much larger clone is found one base away. The library was produced with the immunoSEQ multiplex PCR assay. The table was pulled from immuneACCESS by TCRdb, which kept in-frame rearrangements only. Such tables lose some clones; where checked, under half of the loss comes from unresolved V genes, and the rest has no known cause. The sample table shows 50,000 or so clones, and around 92% are seen once. The ten largest clones represent approximately 2% of the sample. The data derive from a study of T cell changes during pregnancy in multiple sclerosis (dated by TCRdb to about 2019). As for the study more broadly: In women with multiple sclerosis, the researchers looked at how the T cell repertoire shifted as pregnancy progressed.

V was cut back by 1 base and J by 5 bases, leaving a gap of 15 bases between them. The germline V gene (reference sequence) yields LNHDA for CDR1 and SQIVND for CDR2. Spanning cysteine to phenylalanine, the CDR3 consists of 15 amino acids. The only DNA kept is the CDR3, 45 bases in frame from the first base. This sequence uses TRBV19 and TRBJ2-7, with TRBD2 as a weak D call on 5 bases. The clonotype comes from a female donor with multiple sclerosis, enrolled in a pregnancy study. The sample in question was peripheral blood, obtained in the third trimester of pregnancy. Here the CDR3 is given as CASSIGRNPRDEQYF. The DNA is TGTGCCAGTAGTATAGGTCGTAACCCGAGGGACGAGCAGTACTTC.